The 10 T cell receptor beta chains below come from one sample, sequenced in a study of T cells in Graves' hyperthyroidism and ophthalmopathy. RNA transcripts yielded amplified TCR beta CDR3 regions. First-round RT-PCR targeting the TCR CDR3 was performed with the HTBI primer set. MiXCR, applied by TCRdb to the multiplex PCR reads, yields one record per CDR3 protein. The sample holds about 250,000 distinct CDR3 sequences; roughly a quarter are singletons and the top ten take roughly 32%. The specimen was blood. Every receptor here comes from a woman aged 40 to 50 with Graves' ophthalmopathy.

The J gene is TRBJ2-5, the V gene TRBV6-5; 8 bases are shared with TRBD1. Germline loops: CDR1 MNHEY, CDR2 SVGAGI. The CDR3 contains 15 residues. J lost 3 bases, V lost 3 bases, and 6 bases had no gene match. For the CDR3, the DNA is TGTGCCAGCAGTTATAGGCCACAGGGGGAAGAGACCCAGTACTTC. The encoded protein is CASSYRPQGEETQYF.

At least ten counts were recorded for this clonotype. The CDR3 protein is CASSPPGASNSNQPQHF. Written as DNA, the CDR3 is TGTGCCAGCAGCCCCCCCGGGGCCAGCAATAGCAATCAGCCCCAGCATTTT. This chain uses TRBV28 with TRBJ1-5; weak D call: TRBD1 (5 bases). V was trimmed by 6 bases and J by 0 bases, leaving 18 bases between them. This CDR3 region has 17 residues. Germline assignment: CDR1 MDHEN and CDR2 SYDVKM.

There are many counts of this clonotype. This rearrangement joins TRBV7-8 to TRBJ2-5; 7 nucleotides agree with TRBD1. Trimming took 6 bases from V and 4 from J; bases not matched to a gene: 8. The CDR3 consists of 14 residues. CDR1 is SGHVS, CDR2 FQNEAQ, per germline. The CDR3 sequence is CASRFGTDGETQYF. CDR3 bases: TGTGCCAGCAGATTCGGGACAGACGGAGAGACCCAGTACTTC.

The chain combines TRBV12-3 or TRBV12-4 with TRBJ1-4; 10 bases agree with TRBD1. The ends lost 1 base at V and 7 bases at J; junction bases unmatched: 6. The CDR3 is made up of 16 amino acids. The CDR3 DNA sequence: TGTGCCAGCAGTTTAGGTACGGACAGGGGGGCTGAAAAACTGTTTTTT. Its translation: CASSLGTDRGAEKLFF.

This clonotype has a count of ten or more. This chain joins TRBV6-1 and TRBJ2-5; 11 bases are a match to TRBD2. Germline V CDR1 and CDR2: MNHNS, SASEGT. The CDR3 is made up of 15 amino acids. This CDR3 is CATSPRTSGQETQYF. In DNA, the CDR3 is TGTGCGACCAGTCCCAGGACTAGCGGGCAAGAGACCCAGTACTTC.

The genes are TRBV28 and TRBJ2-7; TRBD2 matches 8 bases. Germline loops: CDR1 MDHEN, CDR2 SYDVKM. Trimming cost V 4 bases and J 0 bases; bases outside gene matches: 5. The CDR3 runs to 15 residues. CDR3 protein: CASSSGGGPSYEQYF. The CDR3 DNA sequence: TGTGCCAGCAGTTCCGGGGGGGGTCCCTCCTACGAGCAGTACTTC.

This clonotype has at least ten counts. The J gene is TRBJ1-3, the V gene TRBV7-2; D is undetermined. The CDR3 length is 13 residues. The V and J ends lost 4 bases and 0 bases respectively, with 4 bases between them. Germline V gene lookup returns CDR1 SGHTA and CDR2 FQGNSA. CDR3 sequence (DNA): TGTGCCAGCAGCTACAACTCTGGAAACACCATATATTTT. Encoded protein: CASSYNSGNTIYF.

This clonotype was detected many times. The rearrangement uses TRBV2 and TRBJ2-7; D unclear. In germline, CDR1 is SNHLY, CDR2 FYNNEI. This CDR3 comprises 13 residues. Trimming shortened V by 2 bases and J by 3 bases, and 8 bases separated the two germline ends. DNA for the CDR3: TGTGCCAGCAGTGAAAGTCCGAGCTACGAGCAGTACTTC. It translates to CASSESPSYEQYF.

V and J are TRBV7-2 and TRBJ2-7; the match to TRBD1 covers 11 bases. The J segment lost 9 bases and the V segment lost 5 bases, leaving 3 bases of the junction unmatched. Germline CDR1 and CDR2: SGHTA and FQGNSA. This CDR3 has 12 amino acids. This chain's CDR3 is CASSPGTGGQYF. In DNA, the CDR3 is TGTGCCAGCAGCCCCGGGACAGGGGGGCAGTACTTC.

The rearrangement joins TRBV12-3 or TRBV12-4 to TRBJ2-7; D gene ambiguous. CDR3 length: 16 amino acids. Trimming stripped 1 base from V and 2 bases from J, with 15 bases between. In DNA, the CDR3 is TGTGCCAGCAGTTTAGGTCGTGCCGGGTTGACCTACGAGCAGTACTTC. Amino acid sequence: CASSLGRAGLTYEQYF.